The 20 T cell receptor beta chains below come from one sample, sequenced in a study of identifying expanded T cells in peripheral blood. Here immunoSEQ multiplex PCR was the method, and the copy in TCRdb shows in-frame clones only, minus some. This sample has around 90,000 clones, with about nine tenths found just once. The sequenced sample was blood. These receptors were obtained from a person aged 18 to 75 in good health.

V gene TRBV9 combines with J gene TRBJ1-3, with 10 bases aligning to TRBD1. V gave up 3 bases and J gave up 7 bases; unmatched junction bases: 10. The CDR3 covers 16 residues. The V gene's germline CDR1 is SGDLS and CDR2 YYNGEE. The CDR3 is CASSGSGQGMWNTIYF. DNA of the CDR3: TGTGCCAGCAGCGGATCGGGACAGGGGATGTGGAACACCATATATTTT. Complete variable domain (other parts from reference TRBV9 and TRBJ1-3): DSGVTQTPKHLITATGQRVTLRCSPRSGDLSVYWYQQSLDQGLQFLIQYYNGEERAKGNILERFSAQQFPDLHSELNLSSLELGDSALYFCASSGSGQGMWNTIYFGEGSWLTVV.

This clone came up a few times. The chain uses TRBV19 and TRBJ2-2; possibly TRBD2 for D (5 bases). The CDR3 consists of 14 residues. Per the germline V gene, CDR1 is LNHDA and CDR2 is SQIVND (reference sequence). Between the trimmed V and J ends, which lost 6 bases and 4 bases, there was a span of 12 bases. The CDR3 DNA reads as TGTGCCAGTAGATCCTCGGACTTCACCGGGGAGCTGTTTTTT. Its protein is CASRSSDFTGELFF.

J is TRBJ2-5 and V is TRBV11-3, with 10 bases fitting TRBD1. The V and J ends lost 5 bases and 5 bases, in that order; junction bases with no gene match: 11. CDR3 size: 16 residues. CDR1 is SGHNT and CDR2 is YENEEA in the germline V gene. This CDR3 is CASSPRQGASVETQYF. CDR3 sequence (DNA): TGTGCCAGCAGCCCCAGACAGGGGGCTAGTGTGGAGACCCAGTACTTC. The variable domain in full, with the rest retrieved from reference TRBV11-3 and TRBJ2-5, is EAGVVQSPRYKIIEKKQPVAFWCNPISGHNTLYWYLQNLGQGPELLIRYENEEAVDDSQLPKDRFSAERLKGVDSTLKIQPAELGDSAVYLCASSPRQGASVETQYFGPGTRLLVL.

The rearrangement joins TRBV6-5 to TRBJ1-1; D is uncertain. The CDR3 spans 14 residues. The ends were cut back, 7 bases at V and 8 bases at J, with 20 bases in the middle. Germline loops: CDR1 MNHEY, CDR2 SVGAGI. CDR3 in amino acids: CASTMEGLRAEAFF. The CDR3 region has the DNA TGTGCCAGCACCATGGAGGGTCTGAGGGCCGAAGCTTTCTTT.

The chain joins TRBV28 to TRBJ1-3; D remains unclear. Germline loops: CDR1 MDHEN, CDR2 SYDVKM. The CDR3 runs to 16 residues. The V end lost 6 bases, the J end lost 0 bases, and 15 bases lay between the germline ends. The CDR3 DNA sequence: TGTGCCAGCAGCTTCGCCGGTAGCTACTCTGGAAACACCATATATTTT. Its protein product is CASSFAGSYSGNTIYF.

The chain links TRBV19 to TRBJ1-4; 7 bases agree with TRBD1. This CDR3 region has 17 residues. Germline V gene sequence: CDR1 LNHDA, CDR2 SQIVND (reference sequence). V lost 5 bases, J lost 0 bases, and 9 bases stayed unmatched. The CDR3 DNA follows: TGTGCCAGTAGTTTCCCGGGGACAGTACCAACTAATGAAAAACTGTTTTTT. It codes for CASSFPGTVPTNEKLFF.

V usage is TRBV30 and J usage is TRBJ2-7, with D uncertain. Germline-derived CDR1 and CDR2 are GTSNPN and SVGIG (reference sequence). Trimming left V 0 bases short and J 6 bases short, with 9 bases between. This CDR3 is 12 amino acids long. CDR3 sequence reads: CAWSVVIGEQYF. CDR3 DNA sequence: TGTGCCTGGAGTGTAGTCATCGGCGAGCAGTACTTC.

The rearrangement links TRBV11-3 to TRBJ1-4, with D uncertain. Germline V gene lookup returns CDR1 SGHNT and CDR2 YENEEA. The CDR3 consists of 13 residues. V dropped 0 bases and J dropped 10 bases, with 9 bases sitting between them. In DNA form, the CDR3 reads TGTGCCAGCAGCTTAGATACCCGGCCAAAACTGTTTTTT. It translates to CASSLDTRPKLFF.

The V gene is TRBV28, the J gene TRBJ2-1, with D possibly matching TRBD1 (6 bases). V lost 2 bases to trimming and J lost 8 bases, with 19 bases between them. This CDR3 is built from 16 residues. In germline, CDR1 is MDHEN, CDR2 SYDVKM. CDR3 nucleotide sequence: TGTGCCAGCAGTTTAGCAGGGGAAGGGAATCGCCATGAGCAGTTCTTC. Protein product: CASSLAGEGNRHEQFF. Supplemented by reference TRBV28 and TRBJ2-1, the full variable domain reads DVKVTQSSRYLVKRTGEKVFLECVQDMDHENMFWYRQDPGLGLRLIYFSYDVKMKEKGDIPEGYSVSREKKERFSLILESASTNQTSMYLCASSLAGEGNRHEQFFGPGTRLTVL.

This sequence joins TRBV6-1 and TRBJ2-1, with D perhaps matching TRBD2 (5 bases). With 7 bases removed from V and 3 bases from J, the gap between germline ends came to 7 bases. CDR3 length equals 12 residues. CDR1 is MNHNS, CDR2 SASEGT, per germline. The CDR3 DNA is TGTGCCAGCAAAGCGGACTACAATGAGCAGTTCTTC. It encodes CASKADYNEQFF.

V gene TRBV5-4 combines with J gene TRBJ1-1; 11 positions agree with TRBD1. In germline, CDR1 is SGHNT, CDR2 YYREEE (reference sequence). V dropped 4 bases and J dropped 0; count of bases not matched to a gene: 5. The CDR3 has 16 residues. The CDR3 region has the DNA TGTGCCAGCAGCCACGGACAGGGGGCTTTGAACACTGAAGCTTTCTTT. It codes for CASSHGQGALNTEAFF.

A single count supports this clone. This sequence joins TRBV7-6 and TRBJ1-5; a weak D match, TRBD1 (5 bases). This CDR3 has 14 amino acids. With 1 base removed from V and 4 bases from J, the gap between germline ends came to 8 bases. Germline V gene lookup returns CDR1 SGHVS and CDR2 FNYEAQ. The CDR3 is CASSLGGWNQPQHF. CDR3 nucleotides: TGTGCCAGCAGCTTAGGGGGGTGGAATCAGCCCCAGCATTTT. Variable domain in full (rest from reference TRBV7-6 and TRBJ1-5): GAGVSQSPRYKVTKRGQDVALRCDPISGHVSLYWYRQALGQGPEFLTYFNYEAQQDKSGLPNDRFSAERPEGSISTLTIQRTEQRDSAMYRCASSLGGWNQPQHFGDGTRLSIL.

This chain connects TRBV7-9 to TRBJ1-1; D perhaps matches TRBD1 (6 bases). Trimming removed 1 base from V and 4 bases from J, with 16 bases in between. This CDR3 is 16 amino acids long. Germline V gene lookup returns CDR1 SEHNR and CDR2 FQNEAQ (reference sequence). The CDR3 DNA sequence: TGTGCCAGCAGCTTAGGGGCAGGGGAAGGAACCACTGAAGCTTTCTTT. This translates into CASSLGAGEGTTEAFF.

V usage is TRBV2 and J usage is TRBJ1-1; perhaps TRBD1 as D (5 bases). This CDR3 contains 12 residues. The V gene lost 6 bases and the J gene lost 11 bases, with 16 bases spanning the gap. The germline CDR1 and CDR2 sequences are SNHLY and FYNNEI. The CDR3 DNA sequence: TGTGCCAGCAGATGGGGGACGGCGGGGGCTTTCTTT. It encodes CASRWGTAGAFF.

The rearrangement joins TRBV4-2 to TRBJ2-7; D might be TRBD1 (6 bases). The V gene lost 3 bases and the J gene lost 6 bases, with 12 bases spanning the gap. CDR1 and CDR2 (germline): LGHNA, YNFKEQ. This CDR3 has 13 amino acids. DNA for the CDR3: TGTGCCAGCAGCCAGGAAGGGACACTCGAGCAGTACTTC. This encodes CASSQEGTLEQYF.

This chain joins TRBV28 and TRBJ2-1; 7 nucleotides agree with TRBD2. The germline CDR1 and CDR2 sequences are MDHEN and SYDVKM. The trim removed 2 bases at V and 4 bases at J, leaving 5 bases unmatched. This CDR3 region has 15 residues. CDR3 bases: TGTGCCAGCAGTTTAGGGGGGGGGAGTTACAATGAGCAGTTCTTC. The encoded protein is CASSLGGGSYNEQFF. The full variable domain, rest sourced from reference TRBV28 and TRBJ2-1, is DVKVTQSSRYLVKRTGEKVFLECVQDMDHENMFWYRQDPGLGLRLIYFSYDVKMKEKGDIPEGYSVSREKKERFSLILESASTNQTSMYLCASSLGGGSYNEQFFGPGTRLTVL.

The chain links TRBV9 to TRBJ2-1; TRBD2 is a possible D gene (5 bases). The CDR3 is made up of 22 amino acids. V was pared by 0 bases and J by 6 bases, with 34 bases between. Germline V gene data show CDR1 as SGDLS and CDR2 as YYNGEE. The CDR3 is CASSVVPSYSDSIMRVGNEQFF. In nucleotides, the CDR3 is TGTGCCAGCAGCGTAGTCCCTTCCTACTCGGACTCTATTATGCGGGTGGGCAATGAGCAGTTCTTC.

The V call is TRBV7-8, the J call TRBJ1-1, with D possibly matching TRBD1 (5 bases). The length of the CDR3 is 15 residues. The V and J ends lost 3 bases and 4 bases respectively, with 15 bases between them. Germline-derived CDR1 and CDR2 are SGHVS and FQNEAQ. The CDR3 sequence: CASSFIRGSGTEAFF. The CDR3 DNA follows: TGTGCCAGCAGCTTCATCCGGGGCTCGGGCACTGAAGCTTTCTTT.

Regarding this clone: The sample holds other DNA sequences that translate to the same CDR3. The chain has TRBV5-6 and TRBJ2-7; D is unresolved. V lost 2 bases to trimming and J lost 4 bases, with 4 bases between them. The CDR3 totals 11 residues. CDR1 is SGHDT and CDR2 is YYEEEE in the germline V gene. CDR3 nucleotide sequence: TGTGCCAGCAGCTTAGGATACGAGCAGTACTTC. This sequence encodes CASSLGYEQYF.

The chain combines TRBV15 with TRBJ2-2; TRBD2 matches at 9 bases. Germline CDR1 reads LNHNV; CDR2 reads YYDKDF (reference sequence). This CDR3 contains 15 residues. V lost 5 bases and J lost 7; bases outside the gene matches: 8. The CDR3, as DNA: TGTGCCACCAGCGTCAGACTAGCGGCGAACGGGGAGCTGTTTTTT. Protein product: CATSVRLAANGELFF.